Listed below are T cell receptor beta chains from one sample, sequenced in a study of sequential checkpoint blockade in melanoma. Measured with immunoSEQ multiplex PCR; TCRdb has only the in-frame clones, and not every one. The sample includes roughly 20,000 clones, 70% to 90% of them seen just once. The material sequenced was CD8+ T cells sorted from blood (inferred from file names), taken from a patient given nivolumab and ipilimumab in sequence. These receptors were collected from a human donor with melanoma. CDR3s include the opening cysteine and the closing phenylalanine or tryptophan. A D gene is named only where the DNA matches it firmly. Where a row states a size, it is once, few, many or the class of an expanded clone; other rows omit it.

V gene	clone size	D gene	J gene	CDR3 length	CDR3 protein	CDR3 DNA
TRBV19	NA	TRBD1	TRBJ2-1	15	CASSTGQGPYNEQFF	TGTGCCAGTAGTACGGGACAGGGTCCTTACAATGAGCAGTTCTTC
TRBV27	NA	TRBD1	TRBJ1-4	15	CASRQGADPNEKLFF	TGTGCCAGTAGACAGGGGGCCGACCCTAATGAAAAACTGTTTTTT
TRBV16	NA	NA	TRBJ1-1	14	CASSQSYRAIEAFF	TGTGCCAGCAGCCAATCGTACAGGGCAATTGAAGCTTTCTTT
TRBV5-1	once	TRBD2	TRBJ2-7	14	CASSLAAGSYEQYF	TGCGCCAGCAGCTTGGCAGCGGGGTCCTACGAGCAGTACTTC
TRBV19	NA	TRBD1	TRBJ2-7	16	CASSWGPTGGFDEQYF	TGTGCCAGTAGTTGGGGACCGACAGGGGGTTTCGACGAGCAGTACTTC
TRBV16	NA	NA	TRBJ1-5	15	CASSHTGHENQPQHF	TGTGCCAGCAGCCATACGGGACATGAAAATCAGCCCCAGCATTTT
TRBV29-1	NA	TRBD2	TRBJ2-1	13	CSVLGGSANEQFF	TGCAGCGTTTTAGGCGGGAGCGCCAATGAGCAGTTCTTC
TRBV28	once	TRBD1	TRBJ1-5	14	CASSNQGAYQPQHF	TGTGCCAGCAGTAACCAGGGGGCTTATCAGCCCCAGCATTTT
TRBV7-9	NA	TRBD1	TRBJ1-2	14	CASSLAGGADGYTF	TGTGCCAGCAGCTTAGCAGGGGGCGCAGATGGCTACACCTTC
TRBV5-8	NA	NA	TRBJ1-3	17	CASSLALVWGTGNTIYF	TGTGCCAGCAGCTTGGCTTTGGTATGGGGGACAGGAAACACCATATATTTT
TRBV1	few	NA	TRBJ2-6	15	CTSSQGGAGANVLTF	TGCACCAGCAGCCAAGGGGGCGCTGGGGCCAACGTCCTGACTTTC
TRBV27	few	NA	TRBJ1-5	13	CASSRKQGQPQHF	TGTGCCAGCAGTCGGAAGCAGGGACAGCCCCAGCATTTT
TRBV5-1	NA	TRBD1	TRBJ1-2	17	CASSPGPTGGRNYGYTF	TGCGCCAGCAGCCCTGGTCCCACAGGGGGGAGAAACTATGGCTACACCTTC
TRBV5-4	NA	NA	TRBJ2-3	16	CASSLKGQDYTDTQYF	TGTGCCAGCAGCCTCAAGGGGCAGGATTACACAGATACGCAGTATTTT
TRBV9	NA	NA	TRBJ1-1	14	CASSVGGVNTEAFF	TGTGCCAGCAGCGTTGGGGGGGTGAACACTGAAGCTTTCTTT
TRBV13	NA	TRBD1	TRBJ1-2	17	CASSYQWDRGVLYGYTF	TGTGCCAGCAGCTATCAATGGGACAGGGGCGTACTCTATGGCTACACCTTC
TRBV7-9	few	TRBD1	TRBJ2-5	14	CASSLVDRGETQYF	TGTGCCAGCAGCTTGGTTGACAGGGGCGAGACCCAGTACTTC
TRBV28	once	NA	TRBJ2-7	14	CASSLRADLREQYF	TGTGCCAGCAGTTTAAGAGCGGACCTACGAGAGCAGTACTTC
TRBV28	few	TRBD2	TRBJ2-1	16	CASSLLAGNTYNEQFF	TGTGCCAGCAGTTTGCTAGCGGGGAACACCTACAATGAGCAGTTCTTC
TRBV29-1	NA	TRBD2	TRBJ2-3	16	CSVAGTSGRGTDTQYF	TGCAGCGTTGCTGGGACTAGCGGGAGGGGCACAGATACGCAGTATTTT
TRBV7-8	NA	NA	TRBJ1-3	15	CASSVGQGSGNTIYF	TGTGCCAGCAGCGTAGGCCAGGGCTCTGGAAACACCATATATTTT
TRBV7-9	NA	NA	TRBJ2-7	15	CASSLVVRTDYEQYF	TGTGCCAGCAGCTTAGTGGTCCGGACTGACTACGAGCAGTACTTC
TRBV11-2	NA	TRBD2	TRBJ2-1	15	CASPKVGGRGNEQFF	TGTGCCAGCCCTAAGGTTGGCGGGAGGGGCAATGAGCAGTTCTTC
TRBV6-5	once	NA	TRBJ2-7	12	CASSQGHREQYF	TGTGCCAGCAGCCAGGGACATCGAGAGCAGTACTTC
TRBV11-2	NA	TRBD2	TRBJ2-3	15	CASSLLAGGGDTQYF	TGTGCCAGCAGCCTTTTAGCGGGGGGAGGAGATACGCAGTATTTT
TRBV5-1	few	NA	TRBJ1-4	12	CASSEPNEKLFF	TGCGCCAGCAGCGAGCCTAATGAAAAACTGTTTTTT
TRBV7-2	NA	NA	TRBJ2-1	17	CASSPRIGGRLNNEQFF	TGTGCCAGCAGCCCACGTATAGGGGGACGGTTAAACAATGAGCAGTTCTTC
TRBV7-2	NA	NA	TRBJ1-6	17	CASSLGRLTGKGSPLHF	TGTGCCAGCAGCCTAGGACGGCTAACCGGGAAGGGTTCACCCCTCCACTTT
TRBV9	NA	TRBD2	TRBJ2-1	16	CASSAQREGLYNEQFF	TGTGCCAGCAGCGCCCAGCGGGAGGGGCTTTACAATGAGCAGTTCTTC
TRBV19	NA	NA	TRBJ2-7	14	CASSPRTGTYEQYF	TGTGCCAGTAGTCCTCGGACGGGAACCTACGAGCAGTACTTC
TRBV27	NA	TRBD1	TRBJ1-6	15	CASKIDRAAPSPLHF	TGTGCCAGCAAGATAGACAGGGCGGCTCCTTCACCCCTCCACTTT
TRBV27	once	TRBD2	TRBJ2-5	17	CASSSESITSGRETQYF	TGTGCCAGCAGTTCCGAAAGCATTACTAGCGGGAGAGAGACCCAGTACTTC
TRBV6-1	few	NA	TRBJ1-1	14	CASNQGRGLAEAFF	TGTGCCAGCAACCAGGGGAGGGGTTTGGCTGAAGCTTTCTTT
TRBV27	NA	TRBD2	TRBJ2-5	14	CASSRGTSPATQYF	TGTGCCAGCAGTCGCGGGACTAGCCCTGCGACCCAGTACTTC
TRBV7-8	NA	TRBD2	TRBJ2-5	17	CASSLRPWREGRETQYF	TGTGCCAGCAGCTTAAGGCCCTGGCGGGAGGGCCGAGAGACCCAGTACTTC
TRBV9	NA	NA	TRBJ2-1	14	CASSPPQGPGEQFF	TGTGCCAGCAGCCCCCCCCAAGGTCCGGGAGAGCAGTTCTTC
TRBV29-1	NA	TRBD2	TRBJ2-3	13	CSVAAGEDDTQYF	TGCAGCGTTGCGGCGGGAGAGGATGATACGCAGTATTTT
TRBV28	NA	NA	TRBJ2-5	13	CASSFAVGETQYF	TGTGCCAGCAGTTTCGCAGTGGGCGAGACCCAGTACTTC
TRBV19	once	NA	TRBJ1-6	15	CASSISVVYNSPLHF	TGTGCCAGTAGTATATCAGTTGTCTATAATTCACCCCTCCACTTT
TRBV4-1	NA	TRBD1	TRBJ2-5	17	CASSHSTGGVGGETQYF	TGCGCCAGCAGCCATTCGACAGGGGGCGTGGGTGGGGAGACCCAGTACTTC
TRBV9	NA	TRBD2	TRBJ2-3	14	CASSVPSGRSTQYF	TGTGCCAGCAGCGTTCCCAGCGGGAGGTCAACGCAGTATTTT
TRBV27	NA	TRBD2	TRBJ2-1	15	CASRPGLAGGNEQFF	TGTGCCAGCAGACCCGGACTAGCGGGAGGCAATGAGCAGTTCTTC
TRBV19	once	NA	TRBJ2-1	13	CASSMDIANEQFF	TGTGCCAGTAGTATGGATATAGCCAATGAGCAGTTCTTC
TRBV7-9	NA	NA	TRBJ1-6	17	CASSYRDTAIPLTPLHF	TGTGCCAGCAGCTACCGGGACACGGCTATCCCCCTAACACCCCTCCACTTT
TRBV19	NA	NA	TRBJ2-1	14	CASSSGVVYNEQFF	TGTGCCAGTAGTAGCGGGGTGGTATACAATGAGCAGTTCTTC
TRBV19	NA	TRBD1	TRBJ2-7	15	CASSDPPQGAYEQYF	TGTGCCAGTAGCGACCCCCCGCAGGGGGCCTACGAGCAGTACTTC
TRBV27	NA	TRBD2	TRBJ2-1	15	CASSFGTSEYNEQFF	TGTGCCAGCAGTTTCGGGACTAGCGAATACAATGAGCAGTTCTTC
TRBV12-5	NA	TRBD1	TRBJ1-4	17	CASGSPGTGPTNEKLFF	TGTGCTAGTGGTTCCCCAGGGACAGGGCCCACTAATGAAAAACTGTTTTTT
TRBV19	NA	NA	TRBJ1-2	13	CASIPGDRYGYTF	TGTGCCAGTATCCCCGGCGACAGATATGGCTACACCTTC
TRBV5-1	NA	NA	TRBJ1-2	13	CASSLGGFYGYTF	TGCGCCAGCAGCTTGGGAGGTTTCTATGGCTACACCTTC
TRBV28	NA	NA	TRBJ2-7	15	CASSLPTGWSYEQYF	TGTGCCAGCAGTTTACCCACAGGGTGGTCCTACGAGCAGTACTTC
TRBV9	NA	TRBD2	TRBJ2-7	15	CASSVEGTSAYEQYF	TGTGCCAGCAGCGTAGAGGGGACTAGCGCCTACGAGCAGTACTTC
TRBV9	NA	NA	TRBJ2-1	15	CASSVDASRYNEQFF	TGTGCCAGCAGCGTAGATGCTAGCAGGTACAATGAGCAGTTCTTC
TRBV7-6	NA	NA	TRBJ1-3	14	CASSSSRAGNTIYF	TGTGCCAGCAGCTCCTCTAGAGCCGGAAACACCATATATTTT
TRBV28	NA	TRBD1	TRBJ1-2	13	CASSRDSLYGYTF	TGTGCCAGCAGTCGGGACAGCCTCTATGGCTACACCTTC
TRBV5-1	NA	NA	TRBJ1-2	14	CASSLSGRGGGYTF	TGCGCCAGCAGCTTGTCCGGACGGGGAGGCGGCTACACCTTC
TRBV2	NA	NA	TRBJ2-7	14	CASSELKLAYEQYF	TGTGCCAGCAGTGAACTTAAATTAGCGTACGAGCAGTACTTC
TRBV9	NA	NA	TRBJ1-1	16	CASSVDSGSANTEAFF	TGTGCCAGCAGCGTAGATTCAGGGTCAGCGAACACTGAAGCTTTCTTT
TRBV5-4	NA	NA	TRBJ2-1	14	CASSLAYGYNEQFF	TGTGCCAGCAGCTTGGCTTACGGTTACAATGAGCAGTTCTTC